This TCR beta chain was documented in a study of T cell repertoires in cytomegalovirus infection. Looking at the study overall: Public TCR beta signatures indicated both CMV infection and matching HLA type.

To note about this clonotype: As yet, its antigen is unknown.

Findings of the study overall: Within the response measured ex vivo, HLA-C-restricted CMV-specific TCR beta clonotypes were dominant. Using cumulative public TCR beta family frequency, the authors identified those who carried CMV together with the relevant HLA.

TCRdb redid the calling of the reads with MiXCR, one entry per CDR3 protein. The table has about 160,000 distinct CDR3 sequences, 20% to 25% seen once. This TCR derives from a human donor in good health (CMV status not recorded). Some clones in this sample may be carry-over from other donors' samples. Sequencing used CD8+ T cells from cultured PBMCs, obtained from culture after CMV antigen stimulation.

CDR3 amino acids: CASSVGQGPYGYTF. For the CDR3, the DNA is TGTGCCAGCAGCGTCGGACAGGGGCCCTATGGCTACACCTTC. This chain joins TRBV9 and TRBJ1-2, with 9 bases fitting TRBD1. V lost 2 bases and J lost 4; bases outside the gene matches: 3. This CDR3 contains 14 residues. The germline CDR1 and CDR2 sequences are SGDLS and YYNGEE. Variable domain in full (rest from reference TRBV9 and TRBJ1-2): DSGVTQTPKHLITATGQRVTLRCSPRSGDLSVYWYQQSLDQGLQFLIQYYNGEERAKGNILERFSAQQFPDLHSELNLSSLELGDSALYFCASSVGQGPYGYTFGSGTRLTVV.